This TCR beta chain came from a study of shared clonotypes between healthy human individuals. Across the study: Samples came from a couple of female and a few male donors aged 18 to 49.

Only Caucasian adults living in Nashville, Tennessee served as donors. A remark on this clone: The same CDR3 arises from other DNA sequences in this sample as well.

Libraries were prepared by immunoSEQ multiplex PCR; TCRdb keeps only in-frame clonotypes and omits some of them. The table shows 1.6 million or so clones, with approximately 98.5% occurring only once. This CDR3 comprises 15 residues. Unmatched junction bases numbered 6, after V lost 3 bases and J lost 10 bases. Germline assignment: CDR1 SGHRS and CDR2 YFSETQ. This chain links TRBV5-1 with TRBJ2-1; 14 nucleotides align to TRBD2. The sequence was collected from a young man in good health. Source material: naive CD4+ T cells sorted from blood. Indicated subset: CD45RA+ positively selected. The CDR3 nucleotides read TGCGCCAGCAGCTCGGGACTAGCGGGAGTAGGGGAGCAGTTCTTC. Amino acids: CASSSGLAGVGEQFF.